This T cell receptor beta chain came from a study of blood T cell repertoires in COVID-19. The CDR3 has 14 residues. Germline lookup yields CDR1 KGHSH and CDR2 LQKENI. V lost 3 bases, J lost 4 bases, and 9 bases lay in between. The table came from immunoSEQ multiplex PCR; TCRdb's copy has only in-frame clones and leaves some out. This table holds about 350,000 clones, approximately 89% found once. V and J are TRBV18 and TRBJ2-2; the D is unclear. The TCR comes from a woman aged 60-70 years with COVID-19, enrolled during active disease. The sequenced material came from peripheral blood. CDR3 protein: CASSPPNPTGELFF. For the CDR3, the DNA is TGTGCCAGCTCACCCCCTAACCCCACCGGGGAGCTGTTTTTT.